The T cell receptor beta chain described here comes from a study of blood T cell repertoires in COVID-19. Sequencing used immunoSEQ multiplex PCR; TCRdb keeps in-frame clones, though not all of them. The table includes 200,000 to 250,000 clones, about 84% detected once. The V gene's germline CDR1 is SGHTA and CDR2 FQGNSA. V dropped 1 base and J dropped 6 bases, with 10 bases sitting between them. The CDR3 loop spans 13 amino acids. Recruits, aged roughly 18 to 89 years, lived in under 25 US areas. The sequence was collected from a man aged 55 to 70 who had recovered from COVID-19. The V and J genes are TRBV7-2 and TRBJ2-7; unclear D gene. The material sequenced was PBMCs or T cells enriched from blood (not recorded which). CDR3 region: CASSLELGGEQYF. CDR3 sequence (DNA): TGTGCCAGCAGCTTAGAACTCGGCGGCGAGCAGTACTTC.